Following are 14 T cell receptor beta chains from one sample sequenced in a study of blood T cell repertoires in COVID-19. Profiled with immunoSEQ multiplex PCR; TCRdb holds only in-frame clones, not every one. Of around 360,000 clones in the sample, about 90% were seen once. Sequenced material: PBMCs or T cells enriched from blood (not recorded which). These receptors originate from a man in his forties in a cohort exposed to, infected with or recovered from COVID-19 (not recorded which).

The rearrangement joins TRBV29-1 to TRBJ2-1; 10 nucleotides match TRBD2. The J segment lost 10 bases and the V segment lost 7 bases, leaving 10 bases of the junction unmatched. CDR3 length: 13 residues. From germline, CDR1 is SQVTM and CDR2 ANQGSEA. DNA for the CDR3: TGCAGCGGTAATAGCGGGAGGATTGGGGAGCAGTTCTTC. As protein: CSGNSGRIGEQFF.

The CDR3 protein is CASSQEPGGIYEQYF. CDR3 nucleotides: TGCGCCAGCAGCCAAGAACCAGGGGGCATCTACGAGCAGTACTTC. This chain uses TRBV4-1 with TRBJ2-7, with 8 bases aligning to TRBD1. The CDR3 loop spans 15 amino acids. Trimming took 0 bases from V and 3 from J; bases not matched to a gene: 4. Germline CDR1 reads MGHRA; CDR2 reads YSYEKL.

The chain carries TRBV10-3 and TRBJ1-4; unclear D gene. Trimming cost V 9 bases and J 3 bases, with 14 bases left between them. There are 14 residues in the CDR3. Germline lookup yields CDR1 ENHRY and CDR2 SYGVKD. The CDR3 here is CAIRSPGSNEKLFF. Written as DNA, the CDR3 is TGTGCCATTAGAAGTCCGGGGTCTAATGAAAAACTGTTTTTT.

This chain links TRBV2 with TRBJ1-6, with 7 bases matching TRBD1. CDR1 is SNHLY, CDR2 FYNNEI, per germline. With V trimmed by 3 bases and J by 8 bases, 1 base remained unmatched. The CDR3 consists of 13 residues. The chain's CDR3 is CASSEQGDSPLHF. In nucleotides, the CDR3 is TGTGCCAGCAGTGAGCAGGGGGATTCACCCCTCCACTTT.

The J gene is TRBJ2-2, the V gene TRBV28, with 9 bases matching TRBD1. J was trimmed by 8 bases and V by 4 bases; bases with no gene match: 8. The CDR3 length is 15 residues. Germline V CDR1 and CDR2: MDHEN, SYDVKM. DNA for the CDR3: TGTGCCAGCAGTTCGCCGACAGGGGGTGAAGGGGAGCTGTTTTTT. Amino acid sequence: CASSSPTGGEGELFF.

This chain links TRBV19 with TRBJ1-4; TRBD1 matches 8 bases. The germline V gene encodes CDR1 LNHDA and CDR2 SQIVND (reference sequence). The trim removed 9 bases at V and 7 bases at J, leaving 13 bases unmatched. The CDR3 is 15 residues long. CDR3 DNA: TGTGCCAGGGACGACAGGGGAGGGATGGGTGAAAAACTGTTTTTT. Its translation is CARDDRGGMGEKLFF.

The chain is built from TRBV29-1 and TRBJ2-7; perhaps TRBD1 as D (5 bases). Trimming removed 7 bases from V and 7 bases from J, with 17 bases in between. In germline, CDR1 is SQVTM, CDR2 ANQGSEA. The CDR3 runs 12 residues. As DNA, the CDR3 is TGCAGCGGCACAACCCAGGGTCCAGAGCAGTACTTC. Protein product: CSGTTQGPEQYF.

The chain recombines TRBV5-1 with TRBJ2-4, with D perhaps matching TRBD2 (5 bases). This CDR3 has 16 amino acids. Germline V gene sequence: CDR1 SGHRS, CDR2 YFSETQ. The V and J ends lost 0 bases and 0 bases respectively, with 10 bases between them. For the CDR3, the DNA is TGCGCCAGCAGCTTGGGACTAACTCTAGCCAAAAACATTCAGTACTTC. This gives the protein CASSLGLTLAKNIQYF.

CDR3 amino acids: CASRRDSSSTDTQYF. In DNA form, the CDR3 reads TGCGCCAGCAGGAGGGATTCTTCTAGCACAGATACGCAGTATTTT. The chain uses TRBV5-1 and TRBJ2-3; D might be TRBD2 (5 bases). The CDR3 has 15 amino acids. The germline V and J ends were trimmed by 5 bases and 0 bases, with 13 bases remaining between them. Germline CDR1 is SGHRS and CDR2 is YFSETQ.

The rearrangement joins TRBV15 to TRBJ2-1; D may be TRBD2 (5 bases). The V gene lost 8 bases and the J gene lost 6 bases, with 11 bases spanning the gap. CDR3 length: 12 residues. CDR1 LNHNV and CDR2 YYDKDF come from the germline V gene (reference sequence). This CDR3 reads CATGSNINEQFF. Written as DNA, the CDR3 is TGTGCCACCGGGAGTAATATCAATGAGCAGTTCTTC.

J is TRBJ2-3 and V is TRBV5-1, with 8 positions matching TRBD1. J gave up 3 bases and V 4 bases, and 4 bases lay outside the gene matches. The CDR3 is 14 residues long. The germline CDR1 and CDR2 sequences are SGHRS and YFSETQ. CDR3 sequence reads: CASSRTGRTDTQYF. The CDR3 DNA follows: TGCGCCAGCAGCCGGACAGGGAGAACAGATACGCAGTATTTT.

The chain has TRBV11-2 and TRBJ1-1; 8 bases are shared with TRBD1. The J segment lost 1 base and the V segment lost 4 bases, leaving 5 bases of the junction unmatched. The CDR3 sequence is 15 residues long. CDR1 and CDR2 (germline): SGHAT, FQNNGV. The CDR3: CASSSSDRGNTEAFF. The CDR3 bases are TGTGCCAGCAGCTCGAGTGACAGGGGGAACACTGAAGCTTTCTTT.

The chain couples TRBV6-5 to TRBJ1-4, with TRBD1 matching 7 bases. V shed 7 bases, J shed 5 bases, and the junction held 7 bases outside the gene matches. CDR1 and CDR2 from the germline V gene are MNHEY and SVGAGI. The CDR3 extends over 14 amino acids. CDR3 region: CASITDRLNEKLFF. CDR3 sequence (DNA): TGTGCCAGCATTACGGACAGGCTGAATGAAAAACTGTTTTTT.

This chain connects TRBV5-1 to TRBJ2-1; D uncertain. Germline CDR1 reads SGHRS; CDR2 reads YFSETQ. This CDR3 contains 15 residues. V shed 1 base and J shed 2 bases, with 10 bases lying between them. CDR3 nucleotide sequence: TGCGCCAGCAGCTTGAGAGGCCCCCCCTACAATGAGCAGTTCTTC. Protein: CASSLRGPPYNEQFF. Drawing the rest from reference TRBV5-1 and TRBJ2-1, the complete variable domain is KAGVTQTPRYLIKTRGQQVTLSCSPISGHRSVSWYQQTPGQGLQFLFEYFSETQRNKGNFPGRFSGRQFSNSRSEMNVSTLELGDSALYLCASSLRGPPYNEQFFGPGTRLTVL.